Sequencing of this TCR beta chain was carried out in a study of blood T cell repertoires in COVID-19. About the research overall: Donors in the United States, Italy and Spain gave samples during acute or convalescent COVID-19. PBMCs, B-cell-depleted T cells, or T cells provided the cDNA or gDNA that made up the material.

With 0 bases removed from V and 3 bases from J, the gap between germline ends came to 6 bases. This CDR3 region has 13 residues. The germline V gene encodes CDR1 LGHNA and CDR2 YNFKEQ. Sequencing was performed with immunoSEQ multiplex PCR; in TCRdb, only in-frame clones are kept and a portion is missing. The sample yields around 170,000 clones, roughly four fifths seen once. The sequencing input was peripheral blood. The source is a human donor in a cohort sampled during active COVID-19. The genes are TRBV4-2 and TRBJ2-7; D gene ambiguous. The CDR3 loop reads CASSQDEIYEQYF. CDR3 nucleotide sequence: TGTGCCAGCAGCCAAGATGAGATCTACGAGCAGTACTTC.